These 2 T cell receptor beta chains came from one sample sequenced in a study of early stage breast cancer tumors. Some clones are missing from TCRdb's copy, which holds only in-frame ones; the method was immunoSEQ multiplex PCR. Found here are more than 55,000 clones, 70% to 80% of them singletons; the top ten hold less than 4%. Input material: blood. These receptors originate from a person aged 25 to 39 with breast cancer.

This rearrangement joins TRBV30 to TRBJ1-1; D not resolved. The germline V gene encodes CDR1 GTSNPN and CDR2 SVGIG (reference sequence). This CDR3 comprises 12 residues. V was pared by 3 bases and J by 3 bases, with 8 bases between. CDR3 sequence: CAWRGQYTEAFF. CDR3 DNA: TGTGCCTGGAGGGGCCAGTACACTGAAGCTTTCTTT.

J is TRBJ1-2 and V is TRBV5-5, with D perhaps matching TRBD1 (5 bases). Germline CDR1 SGHKS, CDR2 YYEKEE (reference sequence). The CDR3 length is 16 residues. V was cut by 2 bases and J by 2 bases, with 16 bases left in between. CDR3 sequence (DNA): TGTGCCAGCAGCTTAAAAAACGGACGGGACAACTATGGCTACACCTTC. As protein: CASSLKNGRDNYGYTF.